This T cell receptor beta chain was recorded in a study of cytomegalovirus exposure and HLA in healthy donors. A multiplex PCR was run with 60 Vbeta primers and 13 Jbeta primers. Only in-frame clones appear in the TCRdb table, and some are missing; sequencing was by immunoSEQ multiplex PCR. The sample has about 130,000 clones; around four fifths are singletons. With 4 bases clipped from V and 5 bases from J, the junction kept 7 bases outside the gene matches. The CDR3 length is 15 residues. Germline V gives CDR1 GTSNPN, CDR2 SVGIG (reference sequence). Study-wide findings and caveats: A few V segments could not be told apart, such as TRBV6-2 and TRBV6-3, and were left out. According to an earlier analysis, most TCR beta V segments yielded productive rearrangements about 90% or about 30% of the time.

Comment on this clone: Antigen specificity is unknown.

The gene calls are TRBV30 and TRBJ2-2; 10 bases match TRBD1. Sequenced input: PBMCs. The sequence was collected from a woman in her forties in good health and CMV-seropositive. In DNA, the CDR3 is TGTGCCTGGACTTCGGGGACAGGGGTTACCGGGGAGCTGTTTTTT. This codes for CAWTSGTGVTGELFF.